Sequencing of this TCR beta chain was carried out in a study of cytomegalovirus exposure and HLA in healthy donors. The PCR employed 60 Vbeta primers together with 13 Jbeta primers. Per the original methods: Approximately 72 million unique TCR beta chains, some 10 million of them shared, were counted by a later analysis. The repertoire was sequenced with immunoSEQ multiplex PCR; TCRdb's copy has only in-frame clones and lacks some. The V and J calls and clone size were taken over from that table, and D and trimming were inferred from the DNA. Of fewer than 250,000 clones listed, approximately 80% are singletons. This clone has just one count. What it binds is unknown. Study-wide points: 164 TCR beta chains were listed as cytomegalovirus-associated. TCR beta V segments were, for the most part, productive about 87% or about 30% of the time in an earlier analysis. Reportedly, fewer N-insertions than the roughly 700-donor mean appeared in an Asian-associated ancestry cluster in a later analysis.

Material for sequencing was PBMCs. This clonotype was sampled from a woman aged 25 to 39 in good health and CMV-seropositive.

The DNA for the CDR3 is TGTGCCATCCCACGACAGGGGGCGAACACCGGGGAGCTGTTTTTT. It yields the protein CAIPRQGANTGELFF. The J gene is TRBJ2-2, the V gene TRBV7-2; TRBD1 agrees at 9 bases. After removal of 10 bases from V and 0 bases from J, the junction contained 6 bases not matched to a gene. The CDR3 runs 15 residues. The germline V gene encodes CDR1 SGHTA and CDR2 FQGNSA.